Each of the 6 T cell receptor beta chains below was sequenced from the same sample in a study of T cells in women clearing cervical HPV infection. Clones were read by immunoSEQ multiplex PCR, and TCRdb kept only the in-frame ones, dropping some. Here the sample table reports more than 25,000 clones. Material: blood buffy coat. The receptors derive from a woman between 18 and 70 years old with a cervical HPV16 infection that either progressed to CIN3+ or cleared (not recorded which).

For this clone: From the germline J gene comes the end of the CDR3, since the read stops 3 residues before it. The V gene is TRBV11-1, the J gene TRBJ2-1; 9 bases line up with TRBD2. The CDR3 extends over 15 amino acids. Germline values: CDR1 SGHAT, CDR2 FQDESV (reference sequence). Trimming took 1 base from V and 8 from J; bases not matched to a gene: 6. The CDR3: CASSLDGGGGDEQFF. CDR3 DNA, as far as it was read: TGTGCCAGCAGCTTAGACGGGGGCGGGGGGGATGAG.

Notes on this clone: The read stops 3 residues short of the end of the CDR3; the missing end is completed from the germline J gene. This rearrangement joins TRBV4-2 to TRBJ2-2; TRBD2 matches 12 bases. The CDR3 is 17 residues long. CDR1 and CDR2 from the germline V gene are LGHNA and YNFKEQ. Trimming took 4 bases from V and 5 from J; bases not matched to a gene: 8. The covered CDR3 bases are TGTGCCAGCAGCCCTCATAACGGACTAGCGGGGACCGGGGAG. This gives the protein CASSPHNGLAGTGE. The CDR3 reads in full as CASSPHNGLAGTGELFF.

Concerning this clone itself: At one of its ends the junction is not consistent with the germline gene, which may arise from a read error. The read terminates 3 residues ahead of where the CDR3 ends, so the germline J gene completes it. The chain recombines TRBV7-9 with TRBJ1-1; tentative D call: TRBD1 (6 bases). Germline CDR1 is SEHNR and CDR2 is FQNEAQ (reference sequence). The CDR3 length is 12 residues. CDR3 DNA, as far as it was read: TGTTCCAGCAGCTCGGACAGTCTCGAG. It translates to CSSSSDSLE. The whole CDR3 region reads CSSSSDSLEAFF.

Turning to this clone: The observed sequence ends 3 residues before the CDR3 terminus, with the missing tail filled in from the germline J gene. V usage is TRBV29-1 and J usage is TRBJ1-1; TRBD1 might be the D (5 bases). CDR3 length: 11 amino acids. The germline V gene has CDR1 SQVTM and CDR2 ANQGSEA. The V and J ends lost 6 bases and 5 bases respectively, with 10 bases between them. The CDR3 bases that were read are TGCAGCGTGGTCCCAGGGACTGAA. Residues: CSVVPGTE. The entire CDR3 reads CSVVPGTEAFF. The full variable domain, in which reference TRBV29-1 and TRBJ1-1 provide the parts outside the CDR3, is SAVISQKPSRDICQRGTSLTIQCQVDSQVTMMFWYRQQPGQSLTLIATANQGSEATYESGFVIDKFPISRPNLTFSTLTVSNMSPEDSSIYLCSVVPGTEAFFGQGTRLTVV.

As concerns this clone: The read is 3 residues too short to cover the CDR3 end, so that end is filled in from the germline J gene. The chain is built from TRBV4-1 and TRBJ2-5, with 8 bases that match TRBD2. The CDR3 extends over 16 amino acids. Germline V gives CDR1 MGHRA, CDR2 YSYEKL. The ends lost 9 bases at V and 3 bases at J; junction bases unmatched: 15. CDR3 DNA (partial): TGCGCCAGTCATCCGGGACTAGGAGGTTTAAAAGAGACC. Residues: CASHPGLGGLKET. The entire CDR3 is CASHPGLGGLKETQYF.

The DNA read from the CDR3 is TGTGCCAGCCTCTGGGACAGGGCGGGTGAGGACACTGAA. This sequence encodes CASLWDRAGEDTE. The CDR3 in its entirety is CASLWDRAGEDTEAFF. The genes are TRBV27 and TRBJ1-1, with 9 positions matching TRBD1. The read comes to an end 3 residues before the CDR3 does, leaving the germline J gene to fill in the end. CDR1 MNHEY and CDR2 SMNVEV come from the germline V gene (reference sequence). There are 16 residues in the CDR3. The ends lost 8 bases at V and 3 bases at J; junction bases unmatched: 13.